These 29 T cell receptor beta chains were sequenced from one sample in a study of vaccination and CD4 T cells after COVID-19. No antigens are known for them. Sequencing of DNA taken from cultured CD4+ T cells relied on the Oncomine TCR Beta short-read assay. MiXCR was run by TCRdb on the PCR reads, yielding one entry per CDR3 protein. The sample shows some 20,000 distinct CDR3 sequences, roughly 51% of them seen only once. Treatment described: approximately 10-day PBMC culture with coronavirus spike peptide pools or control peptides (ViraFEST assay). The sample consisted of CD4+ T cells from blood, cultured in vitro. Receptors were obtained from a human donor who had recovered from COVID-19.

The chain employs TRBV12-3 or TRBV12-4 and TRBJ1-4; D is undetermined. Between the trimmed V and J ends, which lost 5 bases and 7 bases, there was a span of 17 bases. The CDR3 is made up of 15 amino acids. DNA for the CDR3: TGTGCCAGCAGTCTCAACTCCGGCTCGGGTGAAAAACTGTTTTTT. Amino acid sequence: CASSLNSGSGEKLFF.

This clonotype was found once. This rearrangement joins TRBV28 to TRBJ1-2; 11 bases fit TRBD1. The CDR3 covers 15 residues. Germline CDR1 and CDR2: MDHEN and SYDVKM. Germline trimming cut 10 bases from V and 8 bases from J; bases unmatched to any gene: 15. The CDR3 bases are TGTGCCACCTACTTATCGACCGGGACAGGGGGAGGCTACACCTTC. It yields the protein CATYLSTGTGGGYTF.

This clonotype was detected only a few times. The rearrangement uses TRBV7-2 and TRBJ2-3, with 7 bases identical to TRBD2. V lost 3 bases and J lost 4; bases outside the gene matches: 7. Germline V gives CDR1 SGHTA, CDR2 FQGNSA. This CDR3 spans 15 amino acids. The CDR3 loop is CASSFQISGSDTQYF. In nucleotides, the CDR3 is TGTGCCAGCAGCTTCCAAATTAGCGGGTCAGATACGCAGTATTTT.

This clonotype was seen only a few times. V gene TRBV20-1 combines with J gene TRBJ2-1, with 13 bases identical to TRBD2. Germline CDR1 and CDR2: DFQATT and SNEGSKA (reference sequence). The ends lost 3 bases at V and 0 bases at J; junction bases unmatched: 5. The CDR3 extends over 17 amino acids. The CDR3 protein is CSASRTSGSTSYNEQFF. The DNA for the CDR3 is TGCAGTGCTAGCAGGACTAGCGGGAGCACCTCCTACAATGAGCAGTTCTTC.

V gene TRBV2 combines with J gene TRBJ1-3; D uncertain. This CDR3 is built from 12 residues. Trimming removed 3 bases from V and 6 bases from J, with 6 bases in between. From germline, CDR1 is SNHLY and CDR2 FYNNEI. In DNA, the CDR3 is TGTGCCAGCAGTGAGTGGGAAAACACCATATATTTT. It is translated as CASSEWENTIYF.

The CDR3 coding sequence is TGTGCCAGCAGCTTAAATGGCATTCCTGAAGCTTTCTTT. This translates into CASSLNGIPEAFF. This sequence joins TRBV7-2 and TRBJ1-1; D ambiguous. The CDR3 covers 13 residues. Per germline, CDR1 SGHTA and CDR2 FQGNSA. Trimming removed 2 bases at V and 6 bases at J, with 10 bases between.

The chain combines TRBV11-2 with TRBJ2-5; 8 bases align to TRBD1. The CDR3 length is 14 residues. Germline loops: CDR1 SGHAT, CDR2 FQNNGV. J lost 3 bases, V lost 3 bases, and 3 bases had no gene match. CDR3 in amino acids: CASSLTGAKETQYF. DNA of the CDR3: TGTGCCAGCAGCTTGACAGGGGCAAAAGAGACCCAGTACTTC.

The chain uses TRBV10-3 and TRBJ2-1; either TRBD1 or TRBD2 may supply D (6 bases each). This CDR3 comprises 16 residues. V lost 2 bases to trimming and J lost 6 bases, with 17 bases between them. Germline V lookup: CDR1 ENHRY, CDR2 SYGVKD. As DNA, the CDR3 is TGTGCCATCAGTGAGCCCTTTGGGGGGCTAGGCAATGAGCAGTTCTTC. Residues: CAISEPFGGLGNEQFF.

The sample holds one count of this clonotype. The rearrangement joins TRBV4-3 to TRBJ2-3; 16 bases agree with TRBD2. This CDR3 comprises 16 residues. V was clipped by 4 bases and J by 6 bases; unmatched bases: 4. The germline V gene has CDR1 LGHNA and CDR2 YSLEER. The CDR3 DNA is TGCGCCAGCAGCCCGGGGACTAGCGGGGGGGCCGATACGCAGTATTTT. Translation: CASSPGTSGGADTQYF.

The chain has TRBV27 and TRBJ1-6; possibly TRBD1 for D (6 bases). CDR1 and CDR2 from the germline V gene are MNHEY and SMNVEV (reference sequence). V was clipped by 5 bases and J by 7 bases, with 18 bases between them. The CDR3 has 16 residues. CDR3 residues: CASSPQGGLGNSPLHF. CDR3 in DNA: TGTGCCAGCAGTCCCCAAGGGGGGTTGGGGAATTCACCCCTCCACTTT.

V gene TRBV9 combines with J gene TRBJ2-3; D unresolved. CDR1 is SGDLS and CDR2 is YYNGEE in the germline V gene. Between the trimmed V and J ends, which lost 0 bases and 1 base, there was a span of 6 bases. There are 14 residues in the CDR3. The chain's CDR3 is CASSVVTGTDTQYF. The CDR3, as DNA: TGTGCCAGCAGCGTAGTCACTGGCACAGATACGCAGTATTTT.

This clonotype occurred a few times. The CDR3 here is CASSLARGSYEQYF. CDR3 sequence (DNA): TGTGCCAGCAGCTTAGCGCGGGGCTCCTACGAGCAGTACTTC. The chain recombines TRBV7-2 with TRBJ2-7, with D perhaps TRBD2 (6 bases). The CDR3 is 14 residues long. V was pared by 0 bases and J by 0 bases, with 6 bases between. Germline CDR1 and CDR2: SGHTA and FQGNSA.

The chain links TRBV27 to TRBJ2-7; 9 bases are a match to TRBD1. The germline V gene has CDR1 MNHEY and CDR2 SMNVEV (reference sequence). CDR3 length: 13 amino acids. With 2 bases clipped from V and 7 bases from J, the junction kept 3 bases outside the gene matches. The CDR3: CASSLDRGNEQYF. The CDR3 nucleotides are TGTGCCAGCAGTTTAGACAGGGGGAATGAGCAGTACTTC.

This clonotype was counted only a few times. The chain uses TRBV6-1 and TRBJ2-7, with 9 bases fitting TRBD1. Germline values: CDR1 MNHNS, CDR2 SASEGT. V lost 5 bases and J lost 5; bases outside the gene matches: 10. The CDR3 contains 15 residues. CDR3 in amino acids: CASSPTGTGNDEQYF. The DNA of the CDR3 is TGTGCCAGCAGTCCCACCGGGACAGGGAACGACGAGCAGTACTTC.

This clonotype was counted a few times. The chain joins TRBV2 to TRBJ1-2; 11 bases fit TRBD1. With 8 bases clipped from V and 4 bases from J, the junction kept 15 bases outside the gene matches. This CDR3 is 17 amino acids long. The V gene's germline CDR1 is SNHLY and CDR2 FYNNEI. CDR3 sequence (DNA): TGTGCCAGCTGTTGGACAGGGGGCTTTTCCCCGACCTATGGCTACACCTTC. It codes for CASCWTGGFSPTYGYTF.

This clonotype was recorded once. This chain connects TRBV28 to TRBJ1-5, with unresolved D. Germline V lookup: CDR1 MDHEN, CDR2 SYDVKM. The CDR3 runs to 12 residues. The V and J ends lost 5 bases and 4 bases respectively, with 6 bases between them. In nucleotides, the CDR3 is TGTGCCAGCAGTATACAGAATCAGCCCCAGCATTTT. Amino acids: CASSIQNQPQHF.

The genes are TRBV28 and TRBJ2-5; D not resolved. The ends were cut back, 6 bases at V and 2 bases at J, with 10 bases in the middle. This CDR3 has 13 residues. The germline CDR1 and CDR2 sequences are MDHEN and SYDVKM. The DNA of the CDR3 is TGTGCCAGCAGCCCCGACACGCAAGAGACCCAGTACTTC. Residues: CASSPDTQETQYF.

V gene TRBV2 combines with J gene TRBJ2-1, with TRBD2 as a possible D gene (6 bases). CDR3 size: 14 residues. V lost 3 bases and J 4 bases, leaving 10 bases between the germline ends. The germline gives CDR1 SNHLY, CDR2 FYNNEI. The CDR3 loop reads CASSENGRYNEQFF. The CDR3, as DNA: TGTGCCAGCAGTGAGAACGGGAGATACAATGAGCAGTTCTTC.

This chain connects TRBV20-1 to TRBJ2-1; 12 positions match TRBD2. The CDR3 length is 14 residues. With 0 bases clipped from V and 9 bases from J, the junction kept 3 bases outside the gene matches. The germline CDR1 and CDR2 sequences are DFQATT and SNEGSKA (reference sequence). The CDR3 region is CSARDPSGGAEQFF. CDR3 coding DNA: TGCAGTGCTAGAGATCCTAGCGGGGGGGCTGAGCAGTTCTTC.

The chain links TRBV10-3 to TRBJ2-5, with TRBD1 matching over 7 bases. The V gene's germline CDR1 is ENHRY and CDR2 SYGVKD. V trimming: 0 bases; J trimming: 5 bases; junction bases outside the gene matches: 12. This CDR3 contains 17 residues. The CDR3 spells CAISESSIDRDTETQYF. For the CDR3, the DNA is TGTGCCATCAGTGAGTCGAGTATTGACAGGGACACCGAGACCCAGTACTTC.

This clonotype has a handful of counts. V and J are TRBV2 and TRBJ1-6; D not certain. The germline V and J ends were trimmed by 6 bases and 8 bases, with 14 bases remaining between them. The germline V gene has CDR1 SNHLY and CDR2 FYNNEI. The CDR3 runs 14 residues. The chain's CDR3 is CASSDLERDSPLHF. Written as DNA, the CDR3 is TGTGCCAGCAGCGATCTCGAACGGGATTCACCCCTCCACTTT.

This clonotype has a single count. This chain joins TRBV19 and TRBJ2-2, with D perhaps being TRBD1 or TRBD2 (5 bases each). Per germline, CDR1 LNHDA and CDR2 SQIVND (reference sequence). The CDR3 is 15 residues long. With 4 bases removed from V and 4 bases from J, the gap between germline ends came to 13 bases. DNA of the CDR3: TGTGCCAGTAGTACTGGCAGGGCGGGCACCGGGGAGCTGTTTTTT. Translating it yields CASSTGRAGTGELFF.

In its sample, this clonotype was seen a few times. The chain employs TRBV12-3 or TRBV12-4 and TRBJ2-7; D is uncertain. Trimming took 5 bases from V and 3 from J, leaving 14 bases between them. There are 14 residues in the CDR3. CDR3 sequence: CASSTFTSYYEQYF. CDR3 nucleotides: TGTGCCAGCAGTACCTTCACATCCTACTACGAGCAGTACTTC.

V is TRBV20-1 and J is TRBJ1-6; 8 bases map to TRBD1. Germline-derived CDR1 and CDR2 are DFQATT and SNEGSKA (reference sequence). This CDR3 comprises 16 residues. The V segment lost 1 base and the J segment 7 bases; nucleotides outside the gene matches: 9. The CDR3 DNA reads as TGCAGTGCTAGAGGGTCAGGGGGCTCCAAGAATTCACCCCTCCACTTT. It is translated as CSARGSGGSKNSPLHF.

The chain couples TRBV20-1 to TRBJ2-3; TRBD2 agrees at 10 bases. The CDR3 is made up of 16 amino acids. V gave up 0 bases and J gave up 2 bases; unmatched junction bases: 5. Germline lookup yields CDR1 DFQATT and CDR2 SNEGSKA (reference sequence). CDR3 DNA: TGCAGTGCTAGAGATTCAGGACTAGCGGTCACAGATACGCAGTATTTT. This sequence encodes CSARDSGLAVTDTQYF.

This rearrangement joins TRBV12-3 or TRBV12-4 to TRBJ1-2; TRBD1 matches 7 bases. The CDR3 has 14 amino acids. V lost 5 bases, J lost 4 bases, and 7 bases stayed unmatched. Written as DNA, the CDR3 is TGTGCCAGCAGTCTCTCGACAGGGCTCTATGGCTACACCTTC. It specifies CASSLSTGLYGYTF.

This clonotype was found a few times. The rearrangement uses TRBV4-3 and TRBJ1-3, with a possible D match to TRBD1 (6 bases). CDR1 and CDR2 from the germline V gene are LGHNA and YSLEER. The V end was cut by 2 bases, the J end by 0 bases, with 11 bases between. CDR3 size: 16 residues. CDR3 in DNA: TGCGCCAGCAGCCAAAAACCACAGGGCTCTGGAAACACCATATATTTT. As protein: CASSQKPQGSGNTIYF.

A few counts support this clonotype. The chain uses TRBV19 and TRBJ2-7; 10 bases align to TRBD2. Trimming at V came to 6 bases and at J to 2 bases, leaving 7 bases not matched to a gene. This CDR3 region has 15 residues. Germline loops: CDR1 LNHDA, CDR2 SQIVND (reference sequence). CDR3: CASRSGGLATYEQYF. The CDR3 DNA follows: TGTGCCAGTAGATCGGGGGGACTAGCGACCTACGAGCAGTACTTC.

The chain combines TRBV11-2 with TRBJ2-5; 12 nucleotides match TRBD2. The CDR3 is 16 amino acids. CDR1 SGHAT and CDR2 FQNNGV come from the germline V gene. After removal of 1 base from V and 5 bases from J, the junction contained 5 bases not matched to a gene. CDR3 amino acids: CASSLGLAGGGETQYF. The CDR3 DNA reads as TGTGCCAGCAGCTTAGGGCTAGCGGGAGGGGGGGAGACCCAGTACTTC.